A single T cell receptor beta chain is shown here with its context. The antigen is unknown. This record belongs to a study of response to subunit inactivated influenza vaccine. MiXCR, run by TCRdb on the RT-PCR reads, gives a single entry per CDR3 protein. The sample shows a few hundred thousand distinct CDR3 sequences, around 9.9% of them seen only once. Study-wide findings and caveats: New T cells are recruited in small numbers by each seasonal influenza vaccination, according to the authors' suggestion.

This sequence was found in a man aged 45 to 65 who received an inactivated influenza vaccine. Sample: PBMCs from blood, taken about 6 weeks after vaccination.

In DNA form, the CDR3 reads TGCGCCAGCAGCCAATTTGGCCTCACAGATACGCAGTATTTT. Its protein is CASSQFGLTDTQYF. The V gene is TRBV4-1, the J gene TRBJ2-3; D not resolved. Trimming left V 2 bases short and J 2 bases short, with 8 bases between. The CDR3 has 14 residues. The germline gives CDR1 MGHRA, CDR2 YSYEKL.